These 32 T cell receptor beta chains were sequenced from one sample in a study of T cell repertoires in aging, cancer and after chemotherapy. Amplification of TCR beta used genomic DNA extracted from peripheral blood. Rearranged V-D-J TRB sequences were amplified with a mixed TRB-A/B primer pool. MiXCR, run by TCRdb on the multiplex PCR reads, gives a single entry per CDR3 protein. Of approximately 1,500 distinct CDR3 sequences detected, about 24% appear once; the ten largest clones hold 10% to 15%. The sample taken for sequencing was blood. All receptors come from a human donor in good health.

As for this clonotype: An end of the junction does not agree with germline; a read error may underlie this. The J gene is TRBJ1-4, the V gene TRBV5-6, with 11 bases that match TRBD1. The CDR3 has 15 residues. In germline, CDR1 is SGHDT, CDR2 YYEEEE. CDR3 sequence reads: CASSVGQGAGEKLFF. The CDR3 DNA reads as TGCGCCAGCAGCGTAGGACAGGGGGCTGGTGAAAAACTGTTTTTT.

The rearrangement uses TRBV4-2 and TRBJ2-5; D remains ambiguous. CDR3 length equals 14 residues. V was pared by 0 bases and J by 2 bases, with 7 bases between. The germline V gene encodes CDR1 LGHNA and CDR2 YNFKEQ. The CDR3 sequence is CASSQDPAQETQYF. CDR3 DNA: TGTGCCAGCAGCCAAGATCCGGCTCAAGAGACCCAGTACTTC.

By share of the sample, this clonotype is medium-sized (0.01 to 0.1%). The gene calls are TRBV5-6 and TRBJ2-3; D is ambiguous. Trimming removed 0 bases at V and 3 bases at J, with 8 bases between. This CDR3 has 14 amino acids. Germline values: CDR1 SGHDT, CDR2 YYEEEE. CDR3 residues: CASSLGPNTDTQYF. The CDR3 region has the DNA TGTGCCAGCAGCTTGGGTCCTAATACAGATACGCAGTATTTT.

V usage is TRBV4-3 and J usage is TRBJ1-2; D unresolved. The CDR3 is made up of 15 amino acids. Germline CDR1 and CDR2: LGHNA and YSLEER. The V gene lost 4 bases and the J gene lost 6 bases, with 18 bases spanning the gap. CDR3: CASSPAGVWLDGYTF. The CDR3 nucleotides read TGCGCCAGCAGCCCAGCTGGGGTTTGGTTGGATGGCTACACCTTC.

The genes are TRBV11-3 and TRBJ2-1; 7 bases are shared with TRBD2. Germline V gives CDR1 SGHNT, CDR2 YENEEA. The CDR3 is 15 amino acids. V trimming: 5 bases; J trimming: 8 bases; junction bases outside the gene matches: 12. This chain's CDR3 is CASSQGVGTIDEQFF. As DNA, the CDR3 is TGTGCCAGCAGCCAGGGTGTCGGGACTATTGATGAGCAGTTCTTC.

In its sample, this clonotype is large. CDR3: CASSSSVGEENTEAFF. CDR3 nucleotide sequence: TGTGCCAGCAGCTCGTCCGTTGGGGAAGAGAACACTGAAGCTTTCTTT. The chain joins TRBV11-3 to TRBJ1-1; D unresolved. V lost 4 bases and J lost 1, with 16 bases in between. The V gene's germline CDR1 is SGHNT and CDR2 YENEEA. The CDR3 contains 16 residues.

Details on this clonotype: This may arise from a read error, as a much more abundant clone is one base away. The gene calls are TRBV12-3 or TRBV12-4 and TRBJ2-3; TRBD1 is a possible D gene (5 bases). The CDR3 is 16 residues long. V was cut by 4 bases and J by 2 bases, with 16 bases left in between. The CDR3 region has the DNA TGTGCCAGCAGTTCAACAAGCTGGGGCTACACAGATACGCAGTATTTT. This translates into CASSSTSWGYTDTQYF.

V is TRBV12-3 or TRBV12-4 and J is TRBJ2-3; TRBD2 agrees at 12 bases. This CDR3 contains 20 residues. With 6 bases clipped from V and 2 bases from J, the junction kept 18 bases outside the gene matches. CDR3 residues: CASSNLRTSGIWTSTDTQYF. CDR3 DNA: TGTGCCAGCAGCAATCTTCGGACTAGCGGGATCTGGACCTCCACAGATACGCAGTATTTT.

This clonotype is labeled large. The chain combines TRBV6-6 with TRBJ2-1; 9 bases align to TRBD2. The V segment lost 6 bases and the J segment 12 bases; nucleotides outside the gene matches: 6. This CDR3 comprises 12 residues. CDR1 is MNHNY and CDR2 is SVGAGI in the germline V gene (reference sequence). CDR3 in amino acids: CASSPSGNGQFF. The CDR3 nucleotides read TGTGCCAGCAGCCCTAGCGGGAACGGGCAGTTCTTC.

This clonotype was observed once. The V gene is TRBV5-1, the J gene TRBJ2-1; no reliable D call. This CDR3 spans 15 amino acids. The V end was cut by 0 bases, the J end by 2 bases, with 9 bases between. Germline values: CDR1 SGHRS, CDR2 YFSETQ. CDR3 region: CASSLVYGAYNEQFF. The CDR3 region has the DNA TGCGCCAGCAGCTTGGTTTACGGAGCCTACAATGAGCAGTTCTTC.

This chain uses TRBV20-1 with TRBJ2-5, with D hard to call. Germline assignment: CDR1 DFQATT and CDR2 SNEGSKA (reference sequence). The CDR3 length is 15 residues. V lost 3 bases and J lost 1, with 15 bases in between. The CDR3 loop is CSASRPSVLQETQYF. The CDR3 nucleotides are TGCAGTGCTAGTAGACCGTCCGTACTCCAAGAGACCCAGTACTTC.

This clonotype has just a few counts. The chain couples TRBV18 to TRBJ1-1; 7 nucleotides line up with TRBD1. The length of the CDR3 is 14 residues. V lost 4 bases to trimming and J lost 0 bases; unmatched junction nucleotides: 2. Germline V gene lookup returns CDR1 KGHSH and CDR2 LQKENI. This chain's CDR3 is CASSLDRMNTEAFF. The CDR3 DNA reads TGTGCCAGCTCACTGGACAGGATGAACACTGAAGCTTTCTTT.

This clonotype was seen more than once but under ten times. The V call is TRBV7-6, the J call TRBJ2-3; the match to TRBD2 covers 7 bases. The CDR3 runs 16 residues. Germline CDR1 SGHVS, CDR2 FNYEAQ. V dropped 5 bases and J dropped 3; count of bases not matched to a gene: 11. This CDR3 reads CASSTLLTGGTDTQYF. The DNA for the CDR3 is TGTGCCAGCAGCACGCTCTTGACGGGAGGAACAGATACGCAGTATTTT. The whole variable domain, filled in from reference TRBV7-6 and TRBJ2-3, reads GAGVSQSPRYKVTKRGQDVALRCDPISGHVSLYWYRQALGQGPEFLTYFNYEAQQDKSGLPNDRFSAERPEGSISTLTIQRTEQRDSAMYRCASSTLLTGGTDTQYFGPGTRLTVL.

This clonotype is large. The CDR3 region is CSVDDGNTIYF. The CDR3 nucleotides are TGCAGCGTTGACGATGGAAACACCATATATTTT. The chain joins TRBV29-1 to TRBJ1-3; D is uncertain. Germline V gene data show CDR1 as SQVTM and CDR2 as ANQGSEA. Between the trimmed V and J ends, which lost 3 bases and 3 bases, there was a span of 3 bases. The CDR3 is made up of 11 amino acids.

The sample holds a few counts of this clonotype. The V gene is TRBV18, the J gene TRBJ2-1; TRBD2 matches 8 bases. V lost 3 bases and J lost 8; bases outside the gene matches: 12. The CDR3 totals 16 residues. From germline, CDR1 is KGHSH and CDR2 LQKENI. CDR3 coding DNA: TGTGCCAGCTCACCGCCCTTCCCGGGACTAGAGGATGAGCAGTTCTTC. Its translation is CASSPPFPGLEDEQFF. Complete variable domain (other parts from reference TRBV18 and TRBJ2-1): NAGVMQNPRHLVRRRGQEARLRCSPMKGHSHVYWYRQLPEEGLKFMVYLQKENIIDESGMPKERFSAEFPKEGPSILRIQQVVRGDSAAYFCASSPPFPGLEDEQFFGPGTRLTVL.

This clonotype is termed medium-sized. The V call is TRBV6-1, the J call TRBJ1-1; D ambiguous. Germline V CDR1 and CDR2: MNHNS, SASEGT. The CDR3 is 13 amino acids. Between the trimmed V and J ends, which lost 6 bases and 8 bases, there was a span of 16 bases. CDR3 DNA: TGTGCCAGCAGCGCCCAGTTAATTGACGAAGCTTTCTTT. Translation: CASSAQLIDEAFF.

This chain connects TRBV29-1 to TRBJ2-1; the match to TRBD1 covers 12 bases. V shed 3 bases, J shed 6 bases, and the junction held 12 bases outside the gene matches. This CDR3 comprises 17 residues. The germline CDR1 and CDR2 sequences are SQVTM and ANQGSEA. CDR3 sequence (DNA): TGCAGCGTTGATGGGACAGGGGGCCCGGGGGGGTTCAATGAGCAGTTCTTC. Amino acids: CSVDGTGGPGGFNEQFF.

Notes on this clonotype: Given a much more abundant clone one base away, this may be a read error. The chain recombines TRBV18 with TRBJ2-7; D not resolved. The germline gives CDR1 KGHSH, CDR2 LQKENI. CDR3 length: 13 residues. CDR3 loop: CTSSPAVYYEQYF. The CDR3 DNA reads TGTACCAGCTCACCAGCAGTTTACTACGAGCAGTACTTC.

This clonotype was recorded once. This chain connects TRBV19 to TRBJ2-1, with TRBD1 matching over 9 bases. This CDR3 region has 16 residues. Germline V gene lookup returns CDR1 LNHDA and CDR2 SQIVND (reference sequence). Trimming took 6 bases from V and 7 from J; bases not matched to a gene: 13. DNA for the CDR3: TGTGCCAGTAGAACGATCACAGGGGGCGCTTATAATGAGCAGTTCTTC. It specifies CASRTITGGAYNEQFF.

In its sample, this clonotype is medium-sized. This chain's CDR3 is CASSPVSRDYEQYF. CDR3 DNA sequence: TGTGCCAGCAGCCCCGTTTCAAGGGACTACGAGCAGTACTTC. The gene calls are TRBV5-5 and TRBJ2-7; no definite D call. The CDR3 loop spans 14 amino acids. Trimming took off 4 bases at V and 3 bases at J, with 14 bases between the two ends. Germline-derived CDR1 and CDR2 are SGHKS and YYEKEE (reference sequence).

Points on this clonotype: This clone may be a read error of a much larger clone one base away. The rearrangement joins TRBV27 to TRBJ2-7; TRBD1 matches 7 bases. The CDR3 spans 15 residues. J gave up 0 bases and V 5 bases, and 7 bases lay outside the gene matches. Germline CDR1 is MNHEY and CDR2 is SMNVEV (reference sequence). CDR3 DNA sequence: TGTGCCAGCAGTGATTCCGGACAGGTCTCCTACGAGCAGTACTTC. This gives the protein CASSDSGQVSYEQYF.

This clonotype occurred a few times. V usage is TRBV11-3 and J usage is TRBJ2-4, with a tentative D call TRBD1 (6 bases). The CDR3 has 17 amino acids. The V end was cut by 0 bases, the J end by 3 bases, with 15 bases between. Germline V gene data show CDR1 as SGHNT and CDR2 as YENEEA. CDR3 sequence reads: CASSLDPRGGGKNIQYF. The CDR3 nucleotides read TGTGCCAGCAGCTTAGATCCCCGTGGGGGCGGCAAAAACATTCAGTACTTC.

This CDR3 reads CASSLGRTNEKLFF. The DNA for the CDR3 is TGCGCCAGCAGCTTGGGGAGAACTAATGAAAAACTGTTTTTT. The chain carries TRBV5-1 and TRBJ1-4; D remains unclear. The CDR3 runs 14 residues. Germline values: CDR1 SGHRS, CDR2 YFSETQ. V was pared by 0 bases and J by 1 base, with 4 bases between.

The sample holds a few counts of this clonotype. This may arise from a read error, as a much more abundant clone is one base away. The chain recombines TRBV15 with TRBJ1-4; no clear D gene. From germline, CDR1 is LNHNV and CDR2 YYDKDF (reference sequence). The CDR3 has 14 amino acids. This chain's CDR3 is CATSPGATNKKLFF. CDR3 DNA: TGTGCCACCAGCCCCGGTGCAACTAATAAAAAACTGTTTTTT.

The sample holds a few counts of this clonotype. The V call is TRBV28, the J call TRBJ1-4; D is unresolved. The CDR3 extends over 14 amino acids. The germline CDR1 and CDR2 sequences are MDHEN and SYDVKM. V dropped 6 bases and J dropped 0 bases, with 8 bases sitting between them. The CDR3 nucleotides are TGTGCCAGCAGCTCATTCTCAACTAATGAAAAACTGTTTTTT. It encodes CASSSFSTNEKLFF.

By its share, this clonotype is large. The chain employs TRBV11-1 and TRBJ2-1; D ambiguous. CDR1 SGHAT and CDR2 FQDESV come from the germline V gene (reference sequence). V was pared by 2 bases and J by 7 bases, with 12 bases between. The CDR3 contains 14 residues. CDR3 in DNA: TGTGCCAGCAGCTTATTGGTTGGGTATAATGAGCAGTTCTTC. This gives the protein CASSLLVGYNEQFF.

The CDR3, as DNA: TGTGCCAGCAGCCCGAGGGGTTTTAATGAAAAACTGTTTTTT. Amino acids: CASSPRGFNEKLFF. The chain has TRBV7-9 and TRBJ1-4; D perhaps matches TRBD1 (5 bases). Germline-derived CDR1 and CDR2 are SEHNR and FQNEAQ (reference sequence). CDR3 length: 14 amino acids. Trimming removed 5 bases from V and 4 bases from J, with 11 bases in between. The whole variable domain, remainder taken from reference TRBV7-9 and TRBJ1-4, is DTGVSQNPRHKITKRGQNVTFRCDPISEHNRLYWYRQTLGQGPEFLTYFQNEAQLEKSRLLSDRFSAERPKGSFSTLEIQRTEQGDSAMYLCASSPRGFNEKLFFGSGTQLSVL.

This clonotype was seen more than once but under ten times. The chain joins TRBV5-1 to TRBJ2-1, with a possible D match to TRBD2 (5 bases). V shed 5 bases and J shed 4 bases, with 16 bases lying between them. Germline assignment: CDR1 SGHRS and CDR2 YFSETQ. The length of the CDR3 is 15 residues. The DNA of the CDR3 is TGCGCCAGCAGTAGTACTAGTCTTGTGTACAATGAGCAGTTCTTC. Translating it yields CASSSTSLVYNEQFF.

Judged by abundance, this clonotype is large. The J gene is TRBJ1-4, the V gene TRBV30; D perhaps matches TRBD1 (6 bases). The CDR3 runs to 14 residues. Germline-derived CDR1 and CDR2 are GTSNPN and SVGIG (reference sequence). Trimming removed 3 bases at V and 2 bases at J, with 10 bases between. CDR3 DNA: TGTGCCTGGAGCCCGGGACATACTAATGAAAAACTGTTTTTT. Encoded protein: CAWSPGHTNEKLFF.

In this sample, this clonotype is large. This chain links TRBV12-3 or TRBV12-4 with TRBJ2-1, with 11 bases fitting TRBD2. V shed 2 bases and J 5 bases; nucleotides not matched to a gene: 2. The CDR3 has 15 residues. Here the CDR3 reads CASSLRLAGNNEQFF. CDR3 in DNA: TGTGCCAGCAGTTTACGACTAGCGGGGAACAATGAGCAGTTCTTC.

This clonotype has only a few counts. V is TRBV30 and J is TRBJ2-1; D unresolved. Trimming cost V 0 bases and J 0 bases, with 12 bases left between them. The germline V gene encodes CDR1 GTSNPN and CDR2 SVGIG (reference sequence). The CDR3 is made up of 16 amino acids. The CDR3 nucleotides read TGTGCCTGGAGTGTCTATCACCTGAGCTCCTACAATGAGCAGTTCTTC. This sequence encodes CAWSVYHLSSYNEQFF.

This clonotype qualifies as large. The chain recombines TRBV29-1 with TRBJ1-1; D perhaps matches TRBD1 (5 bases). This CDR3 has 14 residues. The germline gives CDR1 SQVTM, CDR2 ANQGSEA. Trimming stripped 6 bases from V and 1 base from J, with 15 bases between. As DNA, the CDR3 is TGCAGCGTGAAGGGGTCGGTGACGAACACTGAAGCTTTCTTT. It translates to CSVKGSVTNTEAFF.